This entry describes one T cell receptor (beta chain). The data are from a study of blood T cells in healthy people across ages. The V gene lost 2 bases and the J gene lost 4 bases, with 11 bases spanning the gap. Germline CDR1 and CDR2: SGDLS and YYNGEE. The CDR3 is made up of 14 amino acids. For the second PCR, which ran for about 7 to 11 cycles, a sample-barcoded 5' primer and a J-beta primer mix were used. Samples each returned at least 2.5 million CDR3-containing paired-end reads. TCRdb fed the 5' RACE reads into MiXCR, producing one record per CDR3 protein. The data contain fewer than 2,000,000 distinct CDR3 sequences, almost 35% of them singletons.

V and J are TRBV9 and TRBJ2-3, with D possibly being TRBD1 or TRBD2 (5 bases each). This receptor was taken from a woman younger than 45 in good health. The sequencing input was blood. The CDR3 nucleotides are TGTGCCAGCAGCGTGGGGGAGAGTCCAGATACGCAGTATTTT. Encoded protein: CASSVGESPDTQYF.